This T cell receptor (beta chain) was retrieved from a study of CD8 T cells in Susac syndrome. Only one count was recorded for this clonotype. V lost 0 bases to trimming and J lost 10 bases, with 13 bases between them. Germline lookup yields CDR1 SGHDN and CDR2 FVKESK. CDR3 length: 15 amino acids. CD8+ and CD4+ T cells from blood underwent TCR beta sequencing. Matched for age and sex, the controls were healthy donors. The RNA input was roughly 0.45 to 1 ug, and it was reverse transcribed with random hexamers. Amplification of TCR beta CDR3 used immunoSEQ multiplex PCR across 54 Vbeta and 13 Jbeta. TCRdb called the immunoSEQ multiplex PCR reads again in MiXCR, with one record for every CDR3 protein. The sample lists some 190,000 distinct CDR3 sequences, 85% to 95% occurring once.

The source material was CD4+ T cells from PBMCs. The sequence was obtained from a human donor in good health. J is TRBJ1-6 and V is TRBV14; D uncertain. The CDR3, as DNA: TGTGCCAGCAGCCAAGATCGAGGGTTTTGGTCACCCCTCCACTTT. Translation gives CASSQDRGFWSPLHF.